The 12 T cell receptor beta chains given below trace back to one sample, sequenced in a study of response to subunit inactivated influenza vaccine. From the RT-PCR reads, TCRdb called clonotypes with MiXCR, one entry per CDR3 protein. Seen here are 530,000 or so distinct CDR3 sequences, 10% to 15% observed once, and the top ten hold 10% to 13%. The sequencing used PBMCs from blood, collected on the day of vaccination. The receptors stem from a man aged 50-60 years who received an inactivated influenza vaccine.

This clonotype was found a few times. This chain uses TRBV6-4 with TRBJ2-1; a possible D gene is TRBD2 (5 bases). CDR3 size: 14 residues. Germline values: CDR1 MRHNA, CDR2 SNTAGT. Between the trimmed V and J ends, which lost 8 bases and 8 bases, there was a span of 19 bases. The CDR3 spells CASSRYARGDEQFF. CDR3 nucleotide sequence: TGTGCCAGCTCCAGATACGCCCGGGGTGATGAGCAGTTCTTC.

This clonotype was detected a few times. This chain links TRBV4-3 with TRBJ2-1; TRBD2 matches 7 bases. CDR1 and CDR2 from the germline V gene are LGHNA and YSLEER. This CDR3 region has 17 residues. Unmatched junction bases numbered 14, after V lost 0 bases and J lost 9 bases. As DNA, the CDR3 is TGCGCCAGCAGCCAAGACCAAAAGAGCGGGGTCATGGGTGAGCAGTTCTTC. It codes for CASSQDQKSGVMGEQFF.

This clonotype was seen repeatedly, ten times or more. The chain links TRBV6-2 or TRBV6-3 to TRBJ2-2, with 9 nucleotides matching TRBD1. The length of the CDR3 is 18 residues. Per the germline V gene, CDR1 is MNHEY and CDR2 is SVGEGT. The V segment lost 0 bases and the J segment 2 bases; nucleotides outside the gene matches: 7. The CDR3 sequence is CASSYSRTGASNTGELFF. The CDR3 DNA sequence: TGTGCCAGCAGTTACTCGAGGACAGGGGCCTCTAACACCGGGGAGCTGTTTTTT.

Concerning this clonotype: The junction shows a germline mismatch at one end, possibly a read error. This chain joins TRBV18 and TRBJ2-5, with TRBD2 matching over 9 bases. Germline V gene sequence: CDR1 KGHSH, CDR2 LQKENI. The CDR3 is 15 amino acids. The CDR3 is CVSSPNIAGVETQYF. Written as DNA, the CDR3 is TGTGTCAGCTCACCAAACATAGCGGGAGTGGAGACCCAGTACTTC.

This clonotype was recorded at least ten times. The V gene is TRBV28, the J gene TRBJ2-4; 8 nucleotides match TRBD2. Germline CDR1 is MDHEN and CDR2 is SYDVKM. There are 15 residues in the CDR3. V lost 4 bases, J lost 8 bases, and 10 bases stayed unmatched. CDR3 bases: TGTGCCAGCAGTTCACCCCGCCGGGGGGGGTACATTCAGTACTTC. This encodes CASSSPRRGGYIQYF.

This clonotype was detected a few times. CDR3 nucleotides: TGTGCCAGCAGCCAACCCGGACTAGCGGGGGGTCCGGGGACCGGGGAGCTGTTTTTT. Its protein is CASSQPGLAGGPGTGELFF. The chain uses TRBV4-2 and TRBJ2-2, with TRBD2 matching 14 bases. This CDR3 has 19 residues. Trimming at V came to 2 bases and at J to 5 bases, leaving 10 bases not matched to a gene. The germline V gene has CDR1 LGHNA and CDR2 YNFKEQ.

This chain connects TRBV7-2 to TRBJ2-1, with D tentatively TRBD2 (6 bases). Germline values: CDR1 SGHTA, CDR2 FQGNSA. Trimming stripped 1 base from V and 3 bases from J, with 16 bases between. The CDR3 has 17 amino acids. Here the CDR3 DNA reads TGTGCCAGCAGCTTAGTGGCGTTTGCGGGGAACTACAATGAGCAGTTCTTC. Translated, it gives CASSLVAFAGNYNEQFF.

This clonotype was seen a few times. The rearrangement joins TRBV5-1 to TRBJ1-2; D is undetermined. Germline CDR1 is SGHRS and CDR2 is YFSETQ. The CDR3 runs to 13 residues. Between the trimmed V and J ends, which lost 4 bases and 4 bases, there was a span of 11 bases. The DNA for the CDR3 is TGCGCCAGCAGCCGCTCCGAAGGCTATGGCTACACCTTC. This translates into CASSRSEGYGYTF.

The chain has TRBV20-1 and TRBJ1-1; 7 nucleotides line up with TRBD1. The CDR3 is 12 amino acids. Germline CDR1 and CDR2: DFQATT and SNEGSKA (reference sequence). The trim removed 6 bases at V and 4 bases at J, leaving 5 bases unmatched. The CDR3 sequence is CSAPDRSTEAFF. The CDR3 bases are TGCAGTGCGCCGGACAGGAGCACTGAAGCTTTCTTT.

This clonotype turned up a few times. The rearrangement joins TRBV15 to TRBJ2-1; D perhaps matches TRBD1 (5 bases). Germline assignment: CDR1 LNHNV and CDR2 YYDKDF (reference sequence). The CDR3 has 14 amino acids. V lost 7 bases and J 6 bases, leaving 16 bases between the germline ends. For the CDR3, the DNA is TGTGCCACCATCGCACCAAACACAGGCAATGAGCAGTTCTTC. This translates into CATIAPNTGNEQFF.

This clonotype has ten or more counts. The V call is TRBV28, the J call TRBJ2-2; D remains unclear. CDR3 length: 15 amino acids. V dropped 1 base and J dropped 2 bases, with 8 bases sitting between them. Germline assignment: CDR1 MDHEN and CDR2 SYDVKM. CDR3 nucleotide sequence: TGTGCCAGCAGTTTATACAGAACCAACACCGGGGAGCTGTTTTTT. The encoded protein is CASSLYRTNTGELFF.

This clonotype was seen a few times. The V call is TRBV15, the J call TRBJ2-6; D not resolved. The germline gives CDR1 LNHNV, CDR2 YYDKDF (reference sequence). V was shortened by 0 bases and J by 0 bases, with 6 bases between the two germline ends. This CDR3 spans 16 amino acids. CDR3 bases: TGTGCCACCAGCAGAGATCTCCGCTCTGGGGCCAACGTCCTGACTTTC. Translation: CATSRDLRSGANVLTF.